The 8 T cell receptor beta chains below all came from one sample that was sequenced in a study of neurological immune-mediated disorders. TCRdb re-analysed the 5' RACE reads in MiXCR, keeping a single row per CDR3 protein. Among around 30,000 distinct CDR3 sequences listed, more than 2% were seen once. Sequencing was done on a sample of PBMCs. Receptors were obtained from a woman between 50 and 59 years old with multiple sclerosis.

Within the sample, this clonotype is medium-sized. The DNA for the CDR3 is TGTGCCAGCAGTTTAGGAAGGAACACTGAAGCTTTCTTT. It translates to CASSLGRNTEAFF. The rearrangement uses TRBV12-3 or TRBV12-4 and TRBJ1-1; D is unclear. The V end was cut by 1 base, the J end by 1 base, with 4 bases between. This CDR3 has 13 residues.

This clonotype was detected many times. The chain has TRBV5-5 and TRBJ2-3; D may be TRBD1 or TRBD2 (5 bases each). Per germline, CDR1 SGHKS and CDR2 YYEKEE (reference sequence). The CDR3 runs 14 residues. V was pared by 6 bases and J by 7 bases, with 18 bases between. DNA for the CDR3: TGTGCCAGCACCGAGGGGACGCCCGGGCATACGCAGTATTTT. As protein: CASTEGTPGHTQYF.

This clonotype turned up a few times. A much larger clonotype is one base distant, so this may be a read error. The gene calls are TRBV12-3 or TRBV12-4 and TRBJ2-7, with D unclear. The CDR3 covers 14 residues. With 3 bases removed from V and 7 bases from J, the gap between germline ends came to 16 bases. As DNA, the CDR3 is TGTGCCAGCAGTTTTAAGGCTTTCCTGGGGGAGCAGTACTTC. Protein product: CASSFKAFLGEQYF.

This clonotype was seen ten or more times. The rearrangement uses TRBV7-6 and TRBJ1-1; 8 nucleotides agree with TRBD1. The CDR3 covers 15 residues. The V segment lost 5 bases and the J segment 4 bases; nucleotides outside the gene matches: 9. CDR1 and CDR2 (germline): SGHVS, FNYEAQ. The CDR3 nucleotides are TGTGCCAGCAGCCCACGGACAGGGAGATCCACTGAAGCTTTCTTT. Its translation: CASSPRTGRSTEAFF.

Many counts were recorded for this clonotype. The chain combines TRBV12-3 or TRBV12-4 with TRBJ1-4; D unclear. V dropped 0 bases and J dropped 7 bases, with 15 bases sitting between them. The CDR3 loop spans 16 amino acids. CDR3 sequence: CASSLAASGLSEKLFF. The CDR3 DNA sequence: TGTGCCAGCAGTTTAGCCGCCTCAGGATTGAGTGAAAAACTGTTTTTT.

Ten or more counts support this clonotype. V and J are TRBV20-1 and TRBJ1-6; D ambiguous. V gave up 2 bases and J gave up 10 bases, with 15 bases separating them. In germline, CDR1 is DFQATT, CDR2 SNEGSKA (reference sequence). The CDR3 is made up of 14 amino acids. The CDR3 DNA is TGCAGTGCTAGAAGGCCCGGCTTCGACTCACCCCTCCACTTT. This translates into CSARRPGFDSPLHF.

Ten or more counts support this clonotype. The CDR3 coding sequence is TGTGCCAGCAGCTTAAGGCCTCGGGTGCGGATTAGCACAGATACGCAGTATTTT. Its protein product is CASSLRPRVRISTDTQYF. The chain joins TRBV7-9 to TRBJ2-3; D remains ambiguous. V was trimmed by 2 bases and J by 0 bases, leaving 18 bases between them. The CDR3 loop spans 18 amino acids. Germline lookup yields CDR1 SEHNR and CDR2 FQNEAQ (reference sequence).

This clonotype was found many times. The chain combines TRBV12-3 or TRBV12-4 with TRBJ1-3; the D is unclear. CDR3 size: 14 residues. V lost 6 bases to trimming and J lost 3 bases, with 12 bases between them. CDR3 coding DNA: TGTGCCAGCAGCTCCACCGGGAGTGGAAACACCATATATTTT. Translated, it gives CASSSTGSGNTIYF.